The 26 T cell receptor beta chains below all came from one sample that was sequenced in a study of blood T cell repertoires in COVID-19. Some clones are missing from TCRdb's copy, which holds only in-frame ones; the method was immunoSEQ multiplex PCR. The data hold roughly 200,000 clones, with 70% to 90% observed a single time. The source material was peripheral blood. These receptors were taken from a person aged 65-85 years with COVID-19, enrolled during active disease.

V is TRBV11-2 and J is TRBJ1-3, with 8 bases aligning to TRBD1. J lost 2 bases, V lost 6 bases, and 9 bases had no gene match. Germline CDR1 and CDR2: SGHAT and FQNNGV. This CDR3 has 16 residues. Here the CDR3 DNA reads TGTGCCAGCAGTCCGTTGCAGGGGGCGGCTGGAAACACCATATATTTT. Translated: CASSPLQGAAGNTIYF.

The genes are TRBV3-1 (or the pseudogene TRBV3-2) and TRBJ1-4, with 9 bases fitting TRBD1. Unmatched junction bases numbered 14, after V lost 6 bases and J lost 3 bases. The length of the CDR3 is 18 residues. Germline assignment: CDR1 LGHDT and CDR2 YNNKEL (reference sequence). The CDR3 here is CASRWDREWSGANEKLFF. The CDR3 DNA reads as TGTGCCAGCAGGTGGGACAGGGAATGGTCTGGAGCTAATGAAAAACTGTTTTTT.

This clone was counted once. The chain combines TRBV5-1 with TRBJ2-1; 10 bases agree with TRBD2. With V trimmed by 4 bases and J by 3 bases, 1 base remained unmatched. CDR3 length: 14 residues. CDR1 is SGHRS and CDR2 is YFSETQ in the germline V gene. CDR3 residues: CASSRTSGYNEQFF. The CDR3 region has the DNA TGCGCCAGCAGCCGGACTAGCGGCTACAATGAGCAGTTCTTC.

The chain links TRBV27 to TRBJ2-7, with a tentative D call TRBD2 (6 bases). The CDR3 runs to 17 residues. Looked up from germline, CDR1 is MNHEY and CDR2 is SMNVEV (reference sequence). V lost 5 bases, J lost 7 bases, and 27 bases lay in between. CDR3 sequence reads: CASSHPPLRGTRFEQYF. CDR3 coding DNA: TGTGCCAGCAGTCATCCCCCTCTTCGCGGGACCCGGTTTGAGCAGTACTTC.

V gene TRBV6-2 or TRBV6-3 combines with J gene TRBJ2-2; TRBD1 matches 10 bases. The junction had 5 bases not matched to a gene; V was cut back by 5 bases and J by 5 bases. This CDR3 contains 15 residues. CDR1 is MNHEY and CDR2 is SVGEGT in the germline V gene. For the CDR3, the DNA is TGTGCCAGCAGTGCAGACAGGGGGCAAACCGGGGAGCTGTTTTTT. Amino acid sequence: CASSADRGQTGELFF.

The chain is built from TRBV5-1 and TRBJ1-2; 9 bases are shared with TRBD1. V was pared by 3 bases and J by 1 base, with 4 bases of the junction left unmatched. The CDR3 is 15 residues long. Germline CDR1 reads SGHRS; CDR2 reads YFSETQ. Here the CDR3 reads CASSSGTGLNYGYTF. The CDR3 bases are TGCGCCAGCAGCTCGGGGACAGGGCTTAACTATGGCTACACCTTC.

In its sample, this clone was seen once. CDR3 in amino acids: CSVEDSRGQGNEQFF. DNA of the CDR3: TGCAGCGTTGAAGATTCACGAGGACAGGGCAATGAGCAGTTCTTC. This chain joins TRBV29-1 and TRBJ2-1, with TRBD1 identical over 8 bases. Germline values: CDR1 SQVTM, CDR2 ANQGSEA. After removal of 0 bases from V and 6 bases from J, the junction contained 7 bases not matched to a gene. The CDR3 length is 15 residues.

This clone came up a few times. The J gene is TRBJ1-3, the V gene TRBV29-1; D possibly corresponds to TRBD1 (5 bases). Deletions cut 4 bases from V and 0 bases from J, with 13 bases between. The CDR3 runs to 15 residues. Germline CDR1 SQVTM, CDR2 ANQGSEA. The chain's CDR3 is CSVGGGADSGNTIYF. The DNA of the CDR3 is TGCAGCGTTGGCGGAGGGGCTGACTCTGGAAACACCATATATTTT.

The chain uses TRBV28 and TRBJ1-5; a possible D gene is TRBD1 (5 bases). Trimming cost V 7 bases and J 7 bases, with 20 bases left between them. The germline CDR1 and CDR2 sequences are MDHEN and SYDVKM. This CDR3 contains 15 residues. The CDR3 DNA reads as TGTGCCAGCACCTCCCCCTCAGACTCAGGGCAGCCCCAGCATTTT. Protein sequence: CASTSPSDSGQPQHF.

The J gene is TRBJ2-3, the V gene TRBV10-3, with 15 bases fitting TRBD2. The CDR3 runs 19 residues. V lost 6 bases and J lost 0; bases outside the gene matches: 10. The germline V gene encodes CDR1 ENHRY and CDR2 SYGVKD. DNA of the CDR3: TGTGCCATCAGCGAACCCCTGGGACTAGCGGGAGGTAGCACAGATACGCAGTATTTT. Translating gives CAISEPLGLAGGSTDTQYF.

This clone was picked up many times. The sample contains more than one DNA sequence encoding this CDR3. The chain couples TRBV5-1 to TRBJ2-7, with a possible D match to TRBD1 (5 bases). Deletions cut 0 bases from V and 1 base from J, with 11 bases between. Per the germline V gene, CDR1 is SGHRS and CDR2 is YFSETQ. The CDR3 totals 15 residues. This CDR3 is CASSLEGLGSYEQYF. The CDR3 bases are TGCGCCAGCAGCTTGGAGGGGCTGGGGTCCTACGAGCAGTACTTC.

This chain joins TRBV11-1 and TRBJ1-1, with TRBD1 matching over 7 bases. Germline loops: CDR1 SGHAT, CDR2 FQDESV (reference sequence). Trimming cost V 8 bases and J 3 bases; bases outside gene matches: 9. The CDR3 covers 14 residues. Here the CDR3 reads CASAPGGLHTEAFF. The CDR3 DNA reads TGTGCCAGCGCGCCAGGGGGTCTGCACACTGAAGCTTTCTTT.

The V and J genes are TRBV30 and TRBJ2-7, with D perhaps matching TRBD1 (6 bases). The V gene lost 5 bases and the J gene lost 0 bases, with 14 bases spanning the gap. This CDR3 is built from 14 residues. Germline V CDR1 and CDR2: GTSNPN, SVGIG (reference sequence). The CDR3: CAWADSRSSYEQYF. CDR3 nucleotides: TGTGCCTGGGCGGACAGTCGGAGCTCCTACGAGCAGTACTTC.

The rearrangement joins TRBV6-2 or TRBV6-3 to TRBJ1-4; the D gene is possibly TRBD1 (6 bases). Germline loops: CDR1 MNHEY, CDR2 SVGEGT. There are 15 residues in the CDR3. V was clipped by 2 bases and J by 7 bases, with 14 bases between them. As DNA, the CDR3 is TGTGCCAGCAGTTACCGTCCACAGGGCGGTGAAAAACTGTTTTTT. This translates into CASSYRPQGGEKLFF.

The chain combines TRBV19 with TRBJ2-1; 7 nucleotides match TRBD1. Trimming took 4 bases from V and 5 from J; bases not matched to a gene: 5. Germline values: CDR1 LNHDA, CDR2 SQIVND (reference sequence). This CDR3 comprises 14 residues. The CDR3 region is CASSKAGGDNEQFF. Written as DNA, the CDR3 is TGTGCCAGTAGTAAGGCAGGGGGTGACAATGAGCAGTTCTTC.

The chain uses TRBV3-1 (or the pseudogene TRBV3-2) and TRBJ2-2, with D uncertain. This CDR3 region has 12 residues. V was clipped by 4 bases and J by 6 bases, with 6 bases between them. CDR1 and CDR2 from the germline V gene are LGHDT and YNNKEL (reference sequence). The CDR3 reads CASSLVAGELFF. CDR3 DNA: TGTGCCAGCAGCCTCGTCGCCGGGGAGCTGTTTTTT.

The CDR3: CASSLLDGTFNNEQFF. In nucleotides, the CDR3 is TGTGCCAGCAGCCTCCTCGACGGGACTTTTAACAATGAGCAGTTCTTC. The chain employs TRBV4-2 and TRBJ2-1, with D perhaps TRBD2 (6 bases). V lost 4 bases to trimming and J lost 5 bases, with 18 bases between them. Germline V gives CDR1 LGHNA, CDR2 YNFKEQ. The length of the CDR3 is 16 residues.

The chain combines TRBV3-1 (or the pseudogene TRBV3-2) with TRBJ2-5, with 7 bases lining up with TRBD1. The V and J ends lost 4 bases and 2 bases, in that order; junction bases with no gene match: 7. The germline gives CDR1 LGHDT, CDR2 YNNKEL (reference sequence). This CDR3 contains 15 residues. CDR3 in DNA: TGTGCCAGCAGCCGGCAGGGGGTTATTCAAGAGACCCAGTACTTC. Protein product: CASSRQGVIQETQYF.

V and J are TRBV24-1 and TRBJ1-5; D perhaps matches TRBD1 (6 bases). CDR3 length: 15 residues. Germline V gives CDR1 KGHDR, CDR2 SFDVKD. Trimming pared 4 bases from V and 3 bases from J, leaving 12 bases between. CDR3 loop: CATSDPTGDNQPQHF. CDR3 DNA sequence: TGTGCCACCAGTGACCCGACAGGAGACAATCAGCCCCAGCATTTT.

The chain links TRBV4-1 to TRBJ1-2, with 8 bases lining up with TRBD1. The germline gives CDR1 MGHRA, CDR2 YSYEKL. This CDR3 comprises 17 residues. V lost 3 bases to trimming and J lost 6 bases; unmatched junction nucleotides: 15. CDR3 sequence: CASSQTALRDRTHGYTF. The CDR3 bases are TGCGCCAGCAGCCAGACGGCCCTCCGGGACAGGACTCATGGCTACACCTTC.

This chain joins TRBV13 and TRBJ1-1; D not certain. V was shortened by 7 bases and J by 1 base, with 16 bases between the two germline ends. The CDR3 spans 15 residues. The germline V gene encodes CDR1 PRHDT and CDR2 FYEKMQ (reference sequence). The chain's CDR3 is CASTPRLRKNTEAFF. The CDR3 DNA is TGTGCCAGCACCCCGCGGTTGAGGAAGAACACTGAAGCTTTCTTT. The full variable domain, completed using reference TRBV13 and TRBJ1-1, is AAGVIQSPRHLIKEKRETATLKCYPIPRHDTVYWYQQGPGQDPQFLISFYEKMQSDKGSIPDRFSAQQFSDYHSELNMSSLELGDSALYFCASTPRLRKNTEAFFGQGTRLTVV.

Details on this clone: The sample contains more than one DNA sequence encoding this CDR3. V is TRBV28 and J is TRBJ2-5; D possibly corresponds to TRBD1 (6 bases). CDR1 is MDHEN and CDR2 is SYDVKM in the germline V gene. Trimming left V 3 bases short and J 1 base short, with 9 bases between. The length of the CDR3 is 14 residues. The DNA for the CDR3 is TGTGCCAGCAGTTTGTGGGGGCCCCAAGAGACCCAGTACTTC. This sequence encodes CASSLWGPQETQYF.

The chain combines TRBV7-2 with TRBJ2-3; D is perhaps TRBD2 (6 bases). CDR1 is SGHTA, CDR2 FQGNSA, per germline. V gave up 10 bases and J gave up 5 bases, with 25 bases separating them. The CDR3 length is 16 residues. For the CDR3, the DNA is TGTGCCAACTCTAGGGAAGGACGGGGAGGTGTAGATACGCAGTATTTT. Residues: CANSREGRGGVDTQYF.

The chain is built from TRBV7-2 and TRBJ1-2, with D possibly being TRBD1 (6 bases). Germline assignment: CDR1 SGHTA and CDR2 FQGNSA. Trimming pared 3 bases from V and 3 bases from J, leaving 14 bases between. The CDR3 totals 15 residues. CDR3 residues: CASSFSQGGHYGYTF. CDR3 DNA sequence: TGTGCCAGCAGCTTCTCACAGGGTGGTCACTATGGCTACACCTTC.

The chain is built from TRBV27 and TRBJ1-1, with 8 bases fitting TRBD1. Losses at the gene ends were 0 bases for V and 4 bases for J; bases not matched to a gene: 10. The CDR3 contains 17 residues. Germline V lookup: CDR1 MNHEY, CDR2 SMNVEV (reference sequence). CDR3 sequence reads: CASSLSRDRGKGTEAFF. The CDR3 coding sequence is TGTGCCAGCAGTTTATCCAGAGACAGGGGAAAAGGCACTGAAGCTTTCTTT.

V and J are TRBV5-6 and TRBJ2-7, with D unresolved. The CDR3 is made up of 13 amino acids. Germline assignment: CDR1 SGHDT and CDR2 YYEEEE. V lost 0 bases to trimming and J lost 1 base, with 5 bases between them. CDR3 loop: CASSLDRSYEQYF. Here the CDR3 DNA reads TGTGCCAGCAGCTTGGACAGATCCTACGAGCAGTACTTC.